Listed here are 5 T cell receptor beta chains from one sample, sequenced in a study of early T cells in non-severe SARS-CoV-2 infection. Each CDR3 protein gets one entry after TCRdb re-called the 5' RACE reads with MiXCR. The sample comprises tens of thousands of distinct CDR3 sequences, 5.7% of which are singletons, and about 5.8% rests with the top ten. Sequencing was done on a sample of whole blood. Source of these receptors: an adult who was a healthcare worker with PCR-confirmed SARS-CoV-2 infection or an uninfected control (not recorded which).

This clonotype was recorded many times. The chain uses TRBV20-1 and TRBJ1-5, with a possible D match to TRBD1 (5 bases). V dropped 1 base and J dropped 0 bases, with 10 bases sitting between them. The germline CDR1 and CDR2 sequences are DFQATT and SNEGSKA (reference sequence). The CDR3 is 15 amino acids. CDR3 region: CSARVTEDSNQPQHF. The CDR3 DNA sequence: TGCAGTGCTAGAGTGACAGAGGATAGCAATCAGCCCCAGCATTTT.

This sequence joins TRBV5-1 and TRBJ2-7; 7 bases are shared with TRBD1. There are 15 residues in the CDR3. V lost 4 bases, J lost 3 bases, and 10 bases stayed unmatched. From germline, CDR1 is SGHRS and CDR2 YFSETQ. The CDR3 DNA is TGCGCCAGCAGCCACCGGGACAGTCCAAACTACGAGCAGTACTTC. It yields the protein CASSHRDSPNYEQYF.

In this sample, this clonotype turned up many times. The chain couples TRBV2 to TRBJ2-1; 11 positions agree with TRBD2. This CDR3 has 15 residues. J was trimmed by 8 bases and V by 7 bases; bases with no gene match: 10. CDR1 is SNHLY, CDR2 FYNNEI, per germline. The CDR3 DNA reads as TGTGCCAGCATTGGACTAGCGGGTGATATGGATGAGCAGTTCTTC. As protein: CASIGLAGDMDEQFF. Based on the CDR3 plus reference TRBV2 and TRBJ2-1, the full variable domain is EPEVTQTPSHQVTQMGQEVILRCVPISNHLYFYWYRQILGQKVEFLVSFYNNEISEKSEIFDDQFSVERPDGSNFTLKIRSTKLEDSAMYFCASIGLAGDMDEQFFGPGTRLTVL.

This clonotype was observed at least ten times. The chain links TRBV7-2 to TRBJ2-1, with TRBD2 matching 12 bases. This CDR3 contains 16 residues. Trimming removed 4 bases from V and 8 bases from J; junction bases left unmatched: 9. The germline V gene encodes CDR1 SGHTA and CDR2 FQGNSA. The CDR3 nucleotides are TGTGCCAGCAGCTACGGACTAGCGGGGAGGGGTGATGAGCAGTTCTTC. It specifies CASSYGLAGRGDEQFF.

This clonotype was seen repeatedly, ten times or more. The chain couples TRBV3-1 to TRBJ1-2; D gene unclear. V was pared by 0 bases and J by 8 bases, with 7 bases between. CDR3 size: 12 residues. The germline V gene encodes CDR1 LGHDT and CDR2 YNNKEL (reference sequence). In DNA, the CDR3 is TGTGCCAGCAGCCAAGATACGGGAGGCTACACCTTC. As protein: CASSQDTGGYTF. The whole variable domain, filled in from reference TRBV3-1 and TRBJ1-2, reads DTAVSQTPKYLVTQMGNDKSIKCEQNLGHDTMYWYKQDSKKFLKIMFSYNNKELIINETVPNRFSPKSPDKAHLNLHINSLELGDSAVYFCASSQDTGGYTFGSGTRLTVV.